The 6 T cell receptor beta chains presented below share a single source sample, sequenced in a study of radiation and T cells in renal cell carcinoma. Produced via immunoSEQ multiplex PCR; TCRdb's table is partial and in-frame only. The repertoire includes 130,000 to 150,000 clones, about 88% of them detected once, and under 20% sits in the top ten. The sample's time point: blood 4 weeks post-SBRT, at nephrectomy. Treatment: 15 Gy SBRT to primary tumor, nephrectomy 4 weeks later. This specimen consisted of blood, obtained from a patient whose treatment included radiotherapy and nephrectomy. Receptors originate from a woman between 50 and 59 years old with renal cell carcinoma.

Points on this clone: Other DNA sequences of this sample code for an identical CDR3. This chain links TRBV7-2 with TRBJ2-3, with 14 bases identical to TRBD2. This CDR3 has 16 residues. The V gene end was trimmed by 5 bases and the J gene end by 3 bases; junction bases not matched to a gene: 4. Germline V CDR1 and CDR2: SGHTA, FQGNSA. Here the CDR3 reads CASSLGLAGGTDTQYF. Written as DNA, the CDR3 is TGTGCCAGCAGCCTCGGACTAGCGGGAGGAACAGATACGCAGTATTTT. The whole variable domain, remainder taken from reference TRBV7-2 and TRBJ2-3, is GAGVSQSPSNKVTEKGKDVELRCDPISGHTALYWYRQSLGQGLEFLIYFQGNSAPDKSGLPSDRFSAERTGGSVSTLTIQRTQQEDSAVYLCASSLGLAGGTDTQYFGPGTRLTVL.

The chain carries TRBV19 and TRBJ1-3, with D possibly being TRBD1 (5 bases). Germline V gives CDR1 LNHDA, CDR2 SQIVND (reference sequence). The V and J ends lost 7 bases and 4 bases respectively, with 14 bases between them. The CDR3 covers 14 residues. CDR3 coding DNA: TGTGCCAGTATCAAAGGACAAACCGGAAACACCATATATTTT. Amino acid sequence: CASIKGQTGNTIYF.

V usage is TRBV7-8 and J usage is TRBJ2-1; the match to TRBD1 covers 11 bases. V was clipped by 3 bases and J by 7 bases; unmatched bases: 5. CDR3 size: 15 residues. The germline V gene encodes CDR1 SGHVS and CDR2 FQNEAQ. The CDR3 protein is CASSLRTGGWNEQFF. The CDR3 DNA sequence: TGTGCCAGCAGCTTGCGGACAGGGGGCTGGAATGAGCAGTTCTTC.

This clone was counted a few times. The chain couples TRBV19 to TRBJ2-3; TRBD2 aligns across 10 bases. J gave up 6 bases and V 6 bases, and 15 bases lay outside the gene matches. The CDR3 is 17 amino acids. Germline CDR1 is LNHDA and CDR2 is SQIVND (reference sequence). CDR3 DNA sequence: TGTGCCAGTAGAGGCCTAGCGGGGGCCGCAGGAGGGGATACGCAGTATTTT. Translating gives CASRGLAGAAGGDTQYF.

In DNA form, the CDR3 reads TGTGCCATCATTCGTGTTGACAGGGGGCCTAAGACTGAAGCTTTCTTT. Protein sequence: CAIIRVDRGPKTEAFF. V usage is TRBV10-3 and J usage is TRBJ1-1; TRBD1 matches at 10 bases. CDR1 and CDR2 from the germline V gene are ENHRY and SYGVKD. Unmatched junction bases numbered 13, after V lost 7 bases and J lost 5 bases. This CDR3 has 16 residues.

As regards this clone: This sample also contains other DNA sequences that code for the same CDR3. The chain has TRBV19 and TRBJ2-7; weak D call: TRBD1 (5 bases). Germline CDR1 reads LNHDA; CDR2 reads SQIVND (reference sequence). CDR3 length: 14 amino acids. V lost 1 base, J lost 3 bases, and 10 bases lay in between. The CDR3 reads CASSIGQIHYEQYF. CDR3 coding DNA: TGTGCCAGTAGTATAGGACAGATCCACTACGAGCAGTACTTC. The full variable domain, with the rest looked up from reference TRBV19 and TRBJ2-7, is DGGITQSPKYLFRKEGQNVTLSCEQNLNHDAMYWYRQDPGQGLRLIYYSQIVNDFQKGDIAEGYSVSREKKESFPLTVTSAQKNPTAFYLCASSIGQIHYEQYFGPGTRLTVT.